These 23 T cell receptor beta chains originate from one sample sequenced in a study of metastatic and nonmetastatic thyroid tumors. Each patient came to thyroid surgery without any prior treatment (of any kind). TCRdb reanalyzed the PCR reads with MiXCR. This repertoire shows approximately 79,000 clones, 8.6% found once; its top ten account for roughly 9%. Sequenced material: blood. Receptor source: a female donor with papillary thyroid cancer or a benign thyroid nodule (not recorded which). Some clones in this sample may be carry-over from other donors' samples.

This clone was seen many times. The rearrangement links TRBV20-1 to TRBJ1-6, with D unresolved. Germline lookup yields CDR1 DFQATT and CDR2 SNEGSKA (reference sequence). The CDR3 consists of 14 residues. V lost 3 bases to trimming and J lost 2 bases, with 8 bases between them. The CDR3 DNA is TGCAGTGCTAGGGGGAGCCCCTATAATTCACCCCTCCACTTT. It yields the protein CSARGSPYNSPLHF.

This clone was recorded at least ten times. The chain joins TRBV5-1 to TRBJ1-3; 7 nucleotides align to TRBD1. The CDR3 loop spans 14 amino acids. The junction had 3 bases not matched to a gene; V was cut back by 4 bases and J by 2 bases. Germline CDR1 SGHRS, CDR2 YFSETQ. CDR3 loop: CASSRGQAGNTIYF. CDR3 DNA sequence: TGCGCCAGCAGCCGCGGACAGGCTGGAAACACCATATATTTT.

This clone was observed at least ten times. Compared with germline, one end of the junction differs, possibly owing to a read error. The chain joins TRBV2 to TRBJ1-2; 9 bases fit TRBD1. The length of the CDR3 is 14 residues. Germline loops: CDR1 SNHLY, CDR2 FYNNEI. For the CDR3, the DNA is TGTGCCAGCAGTAAGGGACAGGGAGACTATGACTACACCTTC. Its protein product is CASSKGQGDYDYTF. The whole variable domain, remainder taken from reference TRBV2 and TRBJ1-2, is EPEVTQTPSHQVTQMGQEVILRCVPISNHLYFYWYRQILGQKVEFLVSFYNNEISEKSEIFDDQFSVERPDGSNFTLKIRSTKLEDSAMYFCASSKGQGDYDYTFGSGTRLTVV.

At least ten counts were recorded for this clone. V gene TRBV4-1 combines with J gene TRBJ1-5, with 7 bases that match TRBD1. V lost 5 bases to trimming and J lost 2 bases; unmatched junction nucleotides: 6. Germline V lookup: CDR1 MGHRA, CDR2 YSYEKL. There are 15 residues in the CDR3. The DNA of the CDR3 is TGCGCCAGCAGCTTCTTAGGACAGGGCAATCAGCCCCAGCATTTT. Translation: CASSFLGQGNQPQHF.

Ten or more counts support this clone. With a much larger clone just one base away, this may be a read error. V is TRBV6-6 and J is TRBJ1-2; TRBD1 matches at 7 bases. The CDR3 loop spans 13 amino acids. Germline CDR1 is MNHNY and CDR2 is SVGAGI (reference sequence). CDR3 bases: TGTGCCAGCAGTTACAGGCAGCGAGGGGGCTATACCTTC. Protein product: CASSYRQRGGYTF.

There are many counts of this clone. This chain joins TRBV15 and TRBJ2-7; D may be TRBD1 (5 bases). CDR1 and CDR2 from the germline V gene are LNHNV and YYDKDF (reference sequence). The CDR3 covers 14 residues. Trimming cost V 0 bases and J 6 bases, with 12 bases left between them. The CDR3 nucleotides are TGTGCCACCAGCAGAGAACTGCAGGGAAGCGAGCAGTACTTC. Its translation is CATSRELQGSEQYF. Full variable domain (missing parts from reference TRBV15 and TRBJ2-7): DAMVIQNPRYQVTQFGKPVTLSCSQTLNHNVMYWYQQKSSQAPKLLFHYYDKDFNNEADTPDNFQSRRPNTSFCFLDIRSPGLGDTAMYLCATSRELQGSEQYFGPGTRLTVT.

This clone was seen repeatedly, ten times or more. The rearrangement links TRBV9 to TRBJ2-7, with 11 bases lining up with TRBD2. CDR3 length: 15 residues. Germline CDR1 SGDLS, CDR2 YYNGEE. Unmatched junction bases numbered 6, after V lost 4 bases and J lost 3 bases. DNA for the CDR3: TGTGCCAGCAGCTCGGGACTAGCGGATCTCTACGAGCAGTACTTC. This gives the protein CASSSGLADLYEQYF.

This chain connects TRBV6-1 to TRBJ2-3; D not resolved. CDR3 length: 15 residues. V was pared by 7 bases and J by 0 bases, with 14 bases between. Per the germline V gene, CDR1 is MNHNS and CDR2 is SASEGT. As DNA, the CDR3 is TGTGCCAGCAAGGGCCGAACAGCTAGCACAGATACGCAGTATTTT. Translation gives CASKGRTASTDTQYF.

In this sample, this clone turned up many times. This chain uses TRBV7-2 with TRBJ2-5, with D perhaps TRBD1 or TRBD2 (7 bases each). The germline V gene encodes CDR1 SGHTA and CDR2 FQGNSA. This CDR3 is built from 19 residues. The ends were cut back, 1 base at V and 3 bases at J, with 24 bases in the middle. In DNA, the CDR3 is TGTGCCAGCAGCTTAGGGCTGTGGAGGGGGCTAGCGGACAAAGAGACCCAGTACTTC. Residues: CASSLGLWRGLADKETQYF.

This clone was recorded at least ten times. CDR3 amino acids: CASRDRSVGEQFF. The CDR3 DNA follows: TGTGCCAGTAGGGACAGGTCGGTAGGGGAGCAGTTCTTC. V and J are TRBV19 and TRBJ2-1, with 7 bases matching TRBD1. Germline-derived CDR1 and CDR2 are LNHDA and SQIVND (reference sequence). J was trimmed by 10 bases and V by 6 bases; bases with no gene match: 9. The CDR3 runs to 13 residues.

The V and J genes are TRBV3-1 and TRBJ1-5; a weak D match, TRBD1 (6 bases). V lost 11 bases and J lost 10, with 15 bases in between. The CDR3 sequence is 11 residues long. Germline CDR1 reads LGHDT; CDR2 reads YNNKEL (reference sequence). CDR3 sequence: CARYRVGPQHF. The CDR3 DNA reads as TGTGCCCGATACAGGGTAGGTCCCCAGCATTTT.

This clone was counted ten times or more. The chain recombines TRBV12-3 or TRBV12-4 with TRBJ2-3, with D unclear. The CDR3 contains 12 residues. V was pared by 2 bases and J by 5 bases, with 5 bases between. The CDR3: CASSLTRDTQYF. CDR3 bases: TGTGCCAGCAGTTTAACACGAGATACGCAGTATTTT.

In regard to this clone: This may come from a read error, since a much larger clone is one base off. V and J are TRBV5-1 and TRBJ2-1; the match to TRBD2 covers 10 bases. After removal of 7 bases from V and 6 bases from J, the junction contained 10 bases not matched to a gene. CDR1 SGHRS and CDR2 YFSETQ come from the germline V gene. The CDR3 runs 15 residues. CDR3 DNA: TGCGCCAGCGCCAAGCGGGAGGGGGCTTTCAATGAGCAGTTCTTC. This gives the protein CASAKREGAFNEQFF.

This clone has ten or more counts. The chain couples TRBV19 to TRBJ1-5, with D possibly matching TRBD1 (6 bases). The CDR3 totals 15 residues. V was clipped by 6 bases and J by 3 bases, with 15 bases between them. CDR1 LNHDA and CDR2 SQIVND come from the germline V gene (reference sequence). CDR3: CASRPDSPPNQPQHF. CDR3 coding DNA: TGTGCCAGTAGGCCGGACAGCCCCCCCAATCAGCCCCAGCATTTT.

The chain combines TRBV5-1 with TRBJ2-1, with a weak D call TRBD2 (6 bases). The CDR3 covers 15 residues. Germline values: CDR1 SGHRS, CDR2 YFSETQ. V lost 0 bases to trimming and J lost 1 base, with 8 bases between them. CDR3 region: CASSLGGISYNEQFF. For the CDR3, the DNA is TGCGCCAGCAGCTTGGGCGGGATATCCTACAATGAGCAGTTCTTC.

This clone showed up many times. Here the CDR3 DNA reads TGCAGTGCTAGAAGGACAGGGGGCGCGGATGGCTACACCTTC. Residues: CSARRTGGADGYTF. V gene TRBV20-1 combines with J gene TRBJ1-2; 11 bases are a match to TRBD1. The ends lost 2 bases at V and 6 bases at J; junction bases unmatched: 5. Germline lookup yields CDR1 DFQATT and CDR2 SNEGSKA (reference sequence). The CDR3 sequence is 14 residues long.

This clone was seen many times. The chain uses TRBV5-1 and TRBJ2-3, with 12 bases lining up with TRBD2. Germline V gene sequence: CDR1 SGHRS, CDR2 YFSETQ. There are 18 residues in the CDR3. V trimming: 4 bases; J trimming: 2 bases; junction bases outside the gene matches: 11. The CDR3 DNA reads as TGCGCCAGCAGCCTCACCGGACTAGCGGGGTCCATCACAGATACGCAGTATTTT. Translating gives CASSLTGLAGSITDTQYF.

The table lists this clone with many counts. This chain uses TRBV12-3 or TRBV12-4 with TRBJ2-3; TRBD2 aligns across 8 bases. This CDR3 comprises 15 residues. The V and J ends lost 7 bases and 5 bases, in that order; junction bases with no gene match: 11. CDR3 sequence: CASIPPAGALDTQYF. Here the CDR3 DNA reads TGTGCCAGCATCCCCCCAGCGGGGGCCTTAGATACGCAGTATTTT.

This clone occurred a few times. The chain combines TRBV6-1 with TRBJ1-6; unclear D gene. The CDR3 runs to 14 residues. Trimming stripped 6 bases from V and 8 bases from J, with 14 bases between. Germline CDR1 is MNHNS and CDR2 is SASEGT. CDR3 region: CASSLDKVDSPLHF. CDR3 DNA sequence: TGTGCCAGCAGCCTCGACAAGGTTGATTCACCCCTCCACTTT.

This clone was picked up many times. This chain connects TRBV7-9 to TRBJ1-5; possible D gene TRBD1, 6 bases. The CDR3 totals 15 residues. Germline V gene lookup returns CDR1 SEHNR and CDR2 FQNEAQ (reference sequence). V lost 0 bases, J lost 8 bases, and 14 bases lay in between. The CDR3 coding sequence is TGTGCCAGCAGCTTAGCGCTAACAGGGACGGAGCCCCAGCATTTT. Translated: CASSLALTGTEPQHF.

This clone was seen at least ten times. An end of the junction differs from the germline gene, which may be a read error. This sequence joins TRBV10-1 and TRBJ1-4; no clear D gene. Germline CDR1 reads WNHNN; CDR2 reads SYGVQD (reference sequence). There are 12 residues in the CDR3. The CDR3 is CASSFFNEKPFF. As DNA, the CDR3 is TGCGCCAGCAGTTTTTTTAATGAAAAACCGTTTTTT.

This clone showed up many times. V is TRBV25-1 and J is TRBJ1-4, with 10 bases identical to TRBD1. In germline, CDR1 is MGHDK, CDR2 SYGVNS. J gave up 3 bases and V 1 base, and 2 bases lay outside the gene matches. This CDR3 contains 16 residues. The CDR3 DNA reads TGTGCCAGCAGTGAATTGGGACAGGGGCCTAATGAAAAACTGTTTTTT. Protein sequence: CASSELGQGPNEKLFF.

The gene calls are TRBV6-4 and TRBJ2-3; D gene uncertain. Germline loops: CDR1 MRHNA, CDR2 SNTAGT. V lost 8 bases, J lost 2 bases, and 11 bases lay in between. The CDR3 covers 13 residues. CDR3 sequence reads: CASGVEVTDTQYF. The CDR3 bases are TGTGCCAGCGGGGTTGAGGTCACAGATACGCAGTATTTT.